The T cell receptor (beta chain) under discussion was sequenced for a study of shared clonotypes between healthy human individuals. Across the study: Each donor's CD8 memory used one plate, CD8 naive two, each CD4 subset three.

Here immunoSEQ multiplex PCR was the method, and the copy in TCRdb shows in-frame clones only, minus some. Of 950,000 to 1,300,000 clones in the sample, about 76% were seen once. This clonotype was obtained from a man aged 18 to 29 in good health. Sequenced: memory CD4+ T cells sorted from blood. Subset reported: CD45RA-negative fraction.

Written as DNA, the CDR3 is TGTGCCATCAATAAATCTGGGAAGGGTGACAGGGAGACCGGGGAGCTGTTTTTT. Encoded protein: CAINKSGKGDRETGELFF. The rearrangement links TRBV10-3 to TRBJ2-2; 7 bases agree with TRBD1. The J segment lost 5 bases and the V segment lost 7 bases, leaving 19 bases of the junction unmatched. The CDR3 consists of 18 residues. Germline-derived CDR1 and CDR2 are ENHRY and SYGVKD.